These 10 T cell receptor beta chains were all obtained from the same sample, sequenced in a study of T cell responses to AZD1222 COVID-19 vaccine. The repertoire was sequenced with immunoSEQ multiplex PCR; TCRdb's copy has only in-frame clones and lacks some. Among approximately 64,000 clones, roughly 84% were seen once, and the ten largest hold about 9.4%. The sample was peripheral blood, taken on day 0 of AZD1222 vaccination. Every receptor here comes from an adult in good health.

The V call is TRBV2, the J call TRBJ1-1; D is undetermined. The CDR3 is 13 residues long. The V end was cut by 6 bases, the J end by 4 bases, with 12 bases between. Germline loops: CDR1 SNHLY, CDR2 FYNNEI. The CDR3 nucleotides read TGTGCCAGCAGGACGGGTTTTAGCACTGAAGCTTTCTTT. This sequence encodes CASRTGFSTEAFF.

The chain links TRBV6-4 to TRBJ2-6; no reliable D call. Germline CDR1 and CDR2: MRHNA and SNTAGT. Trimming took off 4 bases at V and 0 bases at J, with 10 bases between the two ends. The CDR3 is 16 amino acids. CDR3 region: CASSVEASSGANVLTF. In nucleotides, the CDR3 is TGTGCCAGCAGTGTTGAGGCCAGCTCTGGGGCCAACGTCCTGACTTTC.

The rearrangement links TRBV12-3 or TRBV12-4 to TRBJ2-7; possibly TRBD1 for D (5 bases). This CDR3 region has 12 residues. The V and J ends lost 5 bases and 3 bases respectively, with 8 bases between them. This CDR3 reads CASSNRLYEQYF. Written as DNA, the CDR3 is TGTGCCAGCAGTAACAGGCTCTACGAGCAGTACTTC.

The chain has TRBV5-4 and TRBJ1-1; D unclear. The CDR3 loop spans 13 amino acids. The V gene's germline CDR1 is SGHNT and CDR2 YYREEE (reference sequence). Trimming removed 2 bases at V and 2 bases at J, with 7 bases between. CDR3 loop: CASSFNGNTEAFF. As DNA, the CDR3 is TGTGCCAGCAGCTTTAACGGAAACACTGAAGCTTTCTTT. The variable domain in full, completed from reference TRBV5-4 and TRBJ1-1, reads ETGVTQSPTHLIKTRGQQVTLRCSSQSGHNTVSWYQQALGQGPQFIFQYYREEENGRGNFPPRFSGLQFPNYSSELNVNALELDDSALYLCASSFNGNTEAFFGQGTRLTVV.

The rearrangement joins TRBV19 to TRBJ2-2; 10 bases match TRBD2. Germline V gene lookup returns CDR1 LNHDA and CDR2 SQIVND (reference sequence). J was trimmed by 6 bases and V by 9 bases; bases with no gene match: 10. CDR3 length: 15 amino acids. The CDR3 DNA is TGTGCCAGCACGCGAGCGGGGGGGACAGCCGGGGAGCTGTTTTTT. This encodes CASTRAGGTAGELFF.

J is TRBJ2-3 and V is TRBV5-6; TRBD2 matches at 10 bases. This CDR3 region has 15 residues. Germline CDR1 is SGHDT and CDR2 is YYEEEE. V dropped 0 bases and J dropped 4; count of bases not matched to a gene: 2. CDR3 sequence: CASSLGGLASDTQYF. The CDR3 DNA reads TGTGCCAGCAGCTTGGGGGGACTAGCGTCAGATACGCAGTATTTT.

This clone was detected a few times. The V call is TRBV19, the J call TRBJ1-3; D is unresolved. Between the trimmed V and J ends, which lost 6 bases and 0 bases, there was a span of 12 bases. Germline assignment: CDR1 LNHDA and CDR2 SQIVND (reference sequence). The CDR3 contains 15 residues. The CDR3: CASRPGLSSGNTIYF. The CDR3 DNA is TGTGCCAGTAGGCCCGGACTGAGCTCTGGAAACACCATATATTTT.

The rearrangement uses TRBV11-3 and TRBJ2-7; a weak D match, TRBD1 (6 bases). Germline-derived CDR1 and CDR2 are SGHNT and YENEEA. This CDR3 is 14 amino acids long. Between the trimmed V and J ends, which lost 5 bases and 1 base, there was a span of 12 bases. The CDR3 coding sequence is TGTGCCAGCAGCCTACAGGGAAAATCCTACGAGCAGTACTTC. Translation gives CASSLQGKSYEQYF.

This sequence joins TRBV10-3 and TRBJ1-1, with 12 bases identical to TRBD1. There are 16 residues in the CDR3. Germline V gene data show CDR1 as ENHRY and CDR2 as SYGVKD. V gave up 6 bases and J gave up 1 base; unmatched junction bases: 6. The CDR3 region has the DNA TGTGCCATCAGCAGGGACAGGGGGCTAGGGAACACTGAAGCTTTCTTT. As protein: CAISRDRGLGNTEAFF.

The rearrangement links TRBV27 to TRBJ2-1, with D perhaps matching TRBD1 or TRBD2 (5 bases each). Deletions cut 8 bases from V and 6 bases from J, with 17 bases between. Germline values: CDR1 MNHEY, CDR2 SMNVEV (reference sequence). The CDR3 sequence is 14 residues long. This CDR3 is CASSPLGTSNEQFF. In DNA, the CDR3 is TGTGCCAGCTCCCCTCTTGGGACCTCCAATGAGCAGTTCTTC.